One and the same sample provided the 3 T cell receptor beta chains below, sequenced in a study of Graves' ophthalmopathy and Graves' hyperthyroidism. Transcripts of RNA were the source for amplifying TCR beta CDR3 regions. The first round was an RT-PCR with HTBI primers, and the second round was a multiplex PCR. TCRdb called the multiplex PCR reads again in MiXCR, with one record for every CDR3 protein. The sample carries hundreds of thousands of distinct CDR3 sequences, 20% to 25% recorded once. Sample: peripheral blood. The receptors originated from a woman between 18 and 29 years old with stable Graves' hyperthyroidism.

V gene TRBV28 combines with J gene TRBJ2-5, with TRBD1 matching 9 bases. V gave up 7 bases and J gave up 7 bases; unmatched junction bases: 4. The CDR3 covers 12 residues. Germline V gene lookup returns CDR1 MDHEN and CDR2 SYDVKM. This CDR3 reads CASTLDRGTQYF. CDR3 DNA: TGTGCCAGCACCCTGGACAGGGGGACCCAGTACTTC.

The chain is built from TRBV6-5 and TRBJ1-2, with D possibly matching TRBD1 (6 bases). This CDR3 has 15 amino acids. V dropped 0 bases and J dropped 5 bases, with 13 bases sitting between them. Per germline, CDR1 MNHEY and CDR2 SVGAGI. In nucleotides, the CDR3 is TGTGCCAGCAGTTACTCGAGGGGGAGGGGGTATGGCTACACCTTC. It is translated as CASSYSRGRGYGYTF.

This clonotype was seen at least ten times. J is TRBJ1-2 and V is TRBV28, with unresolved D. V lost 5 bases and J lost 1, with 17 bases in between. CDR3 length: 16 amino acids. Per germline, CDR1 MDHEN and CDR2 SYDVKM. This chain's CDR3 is CASSPVQLEVNYGYTF. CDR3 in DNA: TGTGCCAGCAGTCCGGTCCAGTTAGAGGTTAACTATGGCTACACCTTC.